The table lists the clone carrying this TCR beta chain with a few counts. The antigen is unknown. TCRdb used MiXCR to reprocess the 5' RACE reads, holding one entry per CDR3 protein. The sample lists roughly 60,000 distinct CDR3 sequences; around 11% were seen once. The CDR3 sequence is 16 residues long. Germline CDR1 is KGHSH and CDR2 is LQKENI. V shed 1 base, J shed 0 bases, and the junction held 3 bases outside the gene matches. This sample stems from a study of early T cells in non-severe SARS-CoV-2 infection. Whole-study findings and limits: The study's VDJdb matching favored anti-spike CD8 responses and missed private and CD4 specificities.

The specimen was whole blood, collected at baseline. V usage is TRBV18 and J usage is TRBJ1-5; TRBD1 matches at 7 bases. This receptor was taken from an adult who was a healthcare worker with PCR-confirmed SARS-CoV-2 infection or an uninfected control (not recorded which). The chain's CDR3 is CASSPLPGGSNQPQHF. DNA of the CDR3: TGTGCCAGCTCACCACTACCAGGGGGTAGCAATCAGCCCCAGCATTTT.